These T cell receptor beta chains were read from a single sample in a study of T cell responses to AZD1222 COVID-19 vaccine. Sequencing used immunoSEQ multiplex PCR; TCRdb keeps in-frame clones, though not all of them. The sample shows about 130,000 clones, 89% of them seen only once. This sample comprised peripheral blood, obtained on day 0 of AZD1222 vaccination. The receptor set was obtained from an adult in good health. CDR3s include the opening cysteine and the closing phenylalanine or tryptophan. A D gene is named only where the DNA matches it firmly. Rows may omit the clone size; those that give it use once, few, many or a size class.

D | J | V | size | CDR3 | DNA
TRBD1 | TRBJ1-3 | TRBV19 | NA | CASSIGTGENTIYF | TGTGCCAGTAGTATTGGAACAGGGGAAAACACCATATATTTT
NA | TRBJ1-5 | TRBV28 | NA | CASRAGLSHQPQHF | TGTGCCAGCAGAGCGGGGCTTAGTCATCAGCCCCAGCATTTT
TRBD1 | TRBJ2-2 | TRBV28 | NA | CASRTRWGTGSRRATGELFF | TGTGCCAGCAGGACCCGCTGGGGGACAGGGTCTCGTAGGGCGACCGGGGAGCTGTTTTTT
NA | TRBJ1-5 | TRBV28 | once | CASIARKSNQPQHF | TGTGCCAGCATAGCCCGGAAGAGCAATCAGCCCCAGCATTTT
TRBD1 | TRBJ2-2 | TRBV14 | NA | CASGDRYTGELFF | TGTGCCAGCGGGGACAGGTACACCGGGGAGCTGTTTTTT
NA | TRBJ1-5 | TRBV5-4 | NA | CASSLFGQPQHF | TGTGCCAGCAGCTTGTTCGGCCAGCCCCAGCATTTT
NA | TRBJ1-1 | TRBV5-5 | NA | CASSLEGAEAFF | TGTGCCAGCAGCTTGGAAGGGGCAGAAGCTTTCTTT
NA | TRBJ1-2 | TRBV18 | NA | CASSPRTLGYTF | TGTGCCAGCTCACCAAGGACACTCGGCTACACCTTC
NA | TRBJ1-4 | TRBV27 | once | CASSLRGLEKLFF | TGTGCCAGCAGTTTAAGAGGGTTAGAAAAACTGTTTTTT
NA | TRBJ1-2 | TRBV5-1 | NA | CASSLYFRAGDSGYTF | TGCGCCAGCAGCTTGTATTTTAGGGCGGGGGACTCTGGCTACACCTTC
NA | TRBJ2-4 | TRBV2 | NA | CASSEGIAKNIQYF | TGTGCCAGCAGTGAAGGGATAGCCAAAAACATTCAGTACTTC
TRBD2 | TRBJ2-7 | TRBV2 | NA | CASSGGTSGFLYEQYF | TGTGCCAGCAGTGGGGGGACTAGCGGTTTCCTTTACGAGCAGTACTTC
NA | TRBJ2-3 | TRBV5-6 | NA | CASSLAYFSADTQYF | TGTGCCAGCAGCTTGGCCTATTTCTCTGCAGATACGCAGTATTTT
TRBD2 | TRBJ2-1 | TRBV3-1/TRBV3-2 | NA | CASTGLAGDYEQFF | TGTGCCAGCACCGGACTAGCGGGAGACTATGAGCAGTTCTTC
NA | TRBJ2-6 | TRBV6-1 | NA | CASSESGSGANVLTF | TGTGCCAGCAGTGAATCAGGGTCTGGGGCCAACGTCCTGACTTTC
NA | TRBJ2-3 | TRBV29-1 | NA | CSVGPGVSNTQYF | TGCAGCGTGGGGCCGGGGGTCTCGAATACGCAGTATTTT